The T cell receptor beta chain under discussion was sequenced for a study of T cells in Graves' hyperthyroidism and ophthalmopathy. This CDR3 is 14 amino acids long. Germline-derived CDR1 and CDR2 are MDHEN and SYDVKM. Worth noting for this clonotype: A junction end diverges from the germline sequence, so it may reflect a read error.

RNA transcripts provided the source from which TCR beta CDR3 regions were amplified. Researchers ran a first-round RT-PCR on the TCR CDR3 using the HTBI primer set. Using its own MiXCR run on the multiplex PCR reads, TCRdb lists one record per CDR3 protein. The sample consists of some 600,000 distinct CDR3 sequences, around 13% of them appearing once. The clonotype originates from a woman between 25 and 40 years old with Graves' hyperthyroidism that later progressed to Graves' ophthalmopathy. Sequencing input: blood. The V call is TRBV28, the J call TRBJ1-2, with TRBD1 matching 11 bases. CDR3: CASRRTGGQYGYAF. In DNA form, the CDR3 reads TGTGCCAGCAGACGGACAGGGGGCCAGTATGGCTACGCCTTC.